The clone carrying this T cell receptor (beta chain) was counted only a few times. The target antigen is unknown. The data belong to a study of T cells in Graves' hyperthyroidism and ophthalmopathy. Study findings and constraints: A model of 13 V-J pairs discriminated ophthalmopathy from stable hyperthyroidism.

The study included ophthalmopathy patients with Clinical Activity Score at least 3, NOSPECS grade at least 4 and duration under 3 months. Together with thyroid ultrasound, orbital computed tomography, serum thyroxine and TRAb, clinical symptoms were used for diagnoses. A 10 ml volume of fresh peripheral blood provided the PBMCs. RNA transcripts yielded amplified TCR beta CDR3 regions. Using the HTBI primer set, a first-round RT-PCR was run on the TCR CDR3. TCRdb ran MiXCR on the multiplex PCR reads and lists one entry per CDR3 protein. The sample comprises hundreds of thousands of distinct CDR3 sequences, about 20% of which are singletons, and roughly 60% rests with the top ten. J gave up 3 bases and V 2 bases, and 2 bases lay outside the gene matches. Germline V gene lookup returns CDR1 LNHNV and CDR2 YYDKDF (reference sequence). This CDR3 comprises 14 residues.

This TCR came from a man younger than 45 with Graves' ophthalmopathy. V is TRBV15 and J is TRBJ2-7; 9 bases map to TRBD2. The specimen was blood. CDR3: CATSRQTSGYEQYF. The CDR3 nucleotides are TGTGCCACCAGCAGACAGACTAGCGGCTACGAGCAGTACTTC. The full variable domain, its missing parts supplied by reference TRBV15 and TRBJ2-7, is DAMVIQNPRYQVTQFGKPVTLSCSQTLNHNVMYWYQQKSSQAPKLLFHYYDKDFNNEADTPDNFQSRRPNTSFCFLDIRSPGLGDTAMYLCATSRQTSGYEQYFGPGTRLTVT.